This note documents a single T cell receptor (beta chain) sequence. Trimming cost V 5 bases and J 4 bases; bases outside gene matches: 10. The CDR3 consists of 16 residues. Germline lookup yields CDR1 SGHNT and CDR2 YENEEA. This entry comes from a study of blood T cell repertoires in COVID-19. At the level of the study: The study drew acute and convalescent COVID-19 samples from the United States, Italy and Spain.

Profiled with immunoSEQ multiplex PCR; TCRdb holds only in-frame clones, not every one. Of about 140,000 clones listed, approximately 78% are singletons. This TCR came from a man in his fifties or sixties who had recovered from COVID-19. The sequencing sample was made of peripheral blood. V is TRBV11-3 and J is TRBJ2-1; TRBD2 matches at 8 bases. This chain's CDR3 is CASSLYTGGLYNEQFF. CDR3 in DNA: TGTGCCAGCAGCCTCTACACGGGGGGGCTATACAATGAGCAGTTCTTC.